A selection of T cell receptor beta chains follows, all from one sample in a study of blood T cell repertoires in COVID-19. Sequencing used immunoSEQ multiplex PCR; TCRdb keeps in-frame clones, though not all of them. The repertoire consists of 200,000 to 250,000 clones, with approximately 84% occurring once and the leading ten covering under 2%. The specimen sequenced was peripheral blood. The receptor set was obtained from a woman older than 75 with acute or convalescent COVID-19. Each CDR3 is given with its conserved first and last residue. Each record gives: J gene, V gene, clone size, D gene, CDR3 DNA, CDR3 protein. D genes are given only for firm matches. Size is omitted from some rows. Given values are once, few, many or a class for expanded clones.

TRBJ1-2	TRBV6-6	few	.	TGTGCCAGCAGTTACGGGGGGGCGATTAACTATGGCTACACCTTC	CASSYGGAINYGYTF
TRBJ2-1	TRBV18	.	TRBD1	TGTGCCAGCTCAGGGGACAGGGGTGAGCAGTTCTTC	CASSGDRGEQFF
TRBJ1-1	TRBV7-2	.	.	TGTGCCAGCAGCTCCTGGACAGAGAACACTGAAGCTTTCTTT	CASSSWTENTEAFF
TRBJ2-5	TRBV11-3	.	TRBD1	TGTGCCAGCAGCTTAGGGCAGGGGGCTACCCAGTACTTC	CASSLGQGATQYF
TRBJ2-4	TRBV7-2	.	TRBD1	TGTGCCAGCAGCTCCCAGGACAGGGTTGGTATTCAGTACTTC	CASSSQDRVGIQYF
TRBJ1-2	TRBV2	.	.	TGTGCCAGCATCTCTCAGGGCCTTAACTATGGCTACACCTTC	CASISQGLNYGYTF
TRBJ2-7	TRBV7-3	few	TRBD1	TGTGCCAGCAGCATAGGGGACAGCTACGAGCAGTACTTC	CASSIGDSYEQYF
TRBJ2-7	TRBV7-9	once	TRBD1	TGTGCCAGCAGCTTAGCGGGGGACAGTGTCTACGAGCAGTACTTC	CASSLAGDSVYEQYF
TRBJ1-1	TRBV25-1	.	TRBD1	TGTGCCAGCAGACGACAGGGAGTGAACACTGAAGCTTTCTTT	CASRRQGVNTEAFF
TRBJ1-2	TRBV6-1	.	TRBD1	TGTGCCAGCAGTGATGGGGCAGGGGGCACCTATGGCTACACCTTC	CASSDGAGGTYGYTF
TRBJ2-3	TRBV7-2	few	TRBD2	TGTGCCAGCAGCGTCACTAGCGGGGGGAGCACAGATACGCAGTATTTT	CASSVTSGGSTDTQYF
TRBJ2-3	TRBV12-5	.	.	TGTGCTAGTGCTCCAGGGGGGACTAGCACAGATACGCAGTATTTT	CASAPGGTSTDTQYF
TRBJ1-3	TRBV19	.	.	TGTGCCAGTAGTATCATGCGCGCCGGGGTCGGTGGAAACACCATATATTTT	CASSIMRAGVGGNTIYF
TRBJ1-5	TRBV19	.	TRBD1	TGTGCCAGTAGTATAGACCCAGGGGGCGGGCAGCCCCAGCATTTT	CASSIDPGGGQPQHF
TRBJ2-2	TRBV12-1	.	.	TGTGCCAGCAGCTCTTCGACTAGCGCGAACACCGGGGAGCTGTTTTTT	CASSSSTSANTGELFF
TRBJ2-1	TRBV5-1	.	.	TGCGCCAGCAGCTTACAGGGCTATGAGCAGTTCTTC	CASSLQGYEQFF
TRBJ2-7	TRBV12-3/TRBV12-4	once	TRBD1	TGTGCCAGCAGTCAAGCAGGGGGCGGGCAGTACTTC	CASSQAGGGQYF
TRBJ2-3	TRBV7-2	few	.	TGTGCCAGCAGCTCCCCCCGTGAGGCAGATACGCAGTATTTT	CASSSPREADTQYF
TRBJ2-1	TRBV28	.	TRBD1	TGTGCCAGCAGTCCTGGACAGGGCGGAACAGATGAGCAGTTCTTC	CASSPGQGGTDEQFF
TRBJ2-1	TRBV18	.	TRBD1	TGTGCCAGCTCACCACCGCCTTGGGACAGGTCGTACAATGAGCAGTTCTTC	CASSPPPWDRSYNEQFF
TRBJ1-5	TRBV18	.	.	TGTGCCAGCTCACCTACAGGAGCCAATCAGCCCCAGCATTTT	CASSPTGANQPQHF
TRBJ2-7	TRBV27	few	TRBD1	TGTGCCAGCAGGACCGGGACAGGGGTTGGAGAGCAGTACTTC	CASRTGTGVGEQYF
TRBJ2-7	TRBV5-1	.	TRBD2	TGCGCCAGCAGCGCTACTAGCGGGAGAGATAGAGAGCAGTACTTC	CASSATSGRDREQYF
TRBJ2-7	TRBV28	.	TRBD1	TGTGCCAGCAGGAAGAGATCCGGGACAGTATTAATCTACGAGCAGTACTTC	CASRKRSGTVLIYEQYF
TRBJ2-2	TRBV27	.	TRBD2	TGTGCCAGCAGTACCGGGACTAGCGGGGGGGCCGGGGAGCTGTTTTTT	CASSTGTSGGAGELFF
TRBJ2-2	TRBV5-1	.	TRBD1	TGCGCCAGCAGCTTGGGGGACAGGGCCACCGGGGAGCTGTTTTTT	CASSLGDRATGELFF
TRBJ1-1	TRBV2	once	TRBD1	TGTGCCAGCAGTGGACAGGGGAACACTGAAGCTTTCTTT	CASSGQGNTEAFF
TRBJ2-7	TRBV12-3/TRBV12-4	.	.	TGTGCCAGCAGTTTATTGACAGCTTACGAGCAGTACTTC	CASSLLTAYEQYF
TRBJ2-3	TRBV19	.	TRBD2	TGTGCCAGTAGTATTCGACTAGCGGGAGTGGATACGCAGTATTTT	CASSIRLAGVDTQYF
TRBJ2-3	TRBV4-2	.	TRBD2	TGTGCCAGCAGCCAAGCTGGGACTAGCGGGAGGGTGACCCCAGATACGCAGTATTTT	CASSQAGTSGRVTPDTQYF
TRBJ2-1	TRBV5-1	.	TRBD1	TGCGCCAGCAGCTTGGTCCCCGGGACAGCCTACAATGAGCAGTTCTTC	CASSLVPGTAYNEQFF
TRBJ2-2	TRBV5-1	few	TRBD2	TGCGCCAGCAGCTTGAGACTAGCGGGGGGCTCTAACACCGGGGAGCTGTTTTTT	CASSLRLAGGSNTGELFF
TRBJ2-2	TRBV5-1	few	TRBD2	TGCGCCAGCAGCTTGGTGCCAGGGAGGGGCGGGGAGCTGTTTTTT	CASSLVPGRGGELFF
TRBJ2-1	TRBV19	.	.	TGTGCCAGTAGTCCGGGGACTGCAACTGAGCAGTTCTTC	CASSPGTATEQFF
TRBJ2-7	TRBV20-1	.	.	TGCAGTGCTAGTGGAGGGTCCTACGAGCAGTACTTC	CSASGGSYEQYF
TRBJ2-3	TRBV27	.	TRBD1	TGTGCCAGCAGTTTATGGACAGGGCAAGTAAATACGCAGTATTTT	CASSLWTGQVNTQYF
TRBJ1-1	TRBV11-1	.	TRBD1	TGTGCCAGCAGCCCACACCTTAGGGACAGGGGCACTGAAGCTTTCTTT	CASSPHLRDRGTEAFF
TRBJ1-2	TRBV6-5	.	TRBD1	TGTGCCAGCAGTTCTCCGGACAGGCTGAACTATGGCTACACCTTC	CASSSPDRLNYGYTF
TRBJ2-1	TRBV4-2	.	TRBD2	TGTGCCAGCAGCCAGCCCGGGACTAACAATGAGCAGTTCTTC	CASSQPGTNNEQFF
TRBJ1-5	TRBV7-2	.	TRBD1	TGTGCCAGCAGCTTAGCGGGACAGAATCAGCCCCAGCATTTT	CASSLAGQNQPQHF
TRBJ1-3	TRBV7-6	.	.	TGTGCCAGCACCATCGACATTCGCTCTGGAAACACCATATATTTT	CASTIDIRSGNTIYF
TRBJ1-2	TRBV7-3	.	.	TGTGCCAGCAGCTCGATGCCCGGCGGCGGCTACACCTTC	CASSSMPGGGYTF
TRBJ2-3	TRBV5-1	.	TRBD2	TGCGCCAGCAGCTTGTCTCTGGGACTAGCGGGGGGGAGAACAGATACGCAGTATTTT	CASSLSLGLAGGRTDTQYF
TRBJ1-5	TRBV19	.	.	TGTGCCAGTAGTATAGTGACGGGGTCGCCCCAGCATTTT	CASSIVTGSPQHF
TRBJ2-7	TRBV7-6	.	TRBD2	TGTGCCAGCAGCTTATTCACTAGCGGGAGCGGTGAAGAGCAGTACTTC	CASSLFTSGSGEEQYF
TRBJ2-5	TRBV27	.	TRBD1	TGTGCCAGCAGCCCCGGGACAGGGATCCAAGAGACCCAGTACTTC	CASSPGTGIQETQYF
TRBJ2-7	TRBV5-4	.	TRBD2	TGTGCCAGCAGCCGGGATGGCGGGGGGAAACCCTACGAGCAGTACTTC	CASSRDGGGKPYEQYF
TRBJ1-3	TRBV5-6	few	.	TGTGCCAGCAGCTTGGGACAGGTCTCTGGAAACACCATATATTTT	CASSLGQVSGNTIYF
TRBJ1-5	TRBV7-2	.	.	TGTGCCAGCAGCTTAGCAGGCCATAAGGAGCAGCCCCAGCATTTT	CASSLAGHKEQPQHF
TRBJ1-5	TRBV6-1	.	TRBD1	TGTGCCAGCAGTGAAGGGTACAGGGGCGATCAGCCCCAGCATTTT	CASSEGYRGDQPQHF
TRBJ2-5	TRBV30	.	TRBD1	TGTGCCTGGAGTGGACAGGGTTACGAGACCCAGTACTTC	CAWSGQGYETQYF
TRBJ2-5	TRBV7-9	.	.	TGTGCCAGCAGCTTAGCGGGGCAAGTACAAGAGACCCAGTACTTC	CASSLAGQVQETQYF